Described below is a single T cell receptor (beta chain) sequence and its context. The antigen remains undetermined. cDNA libraries for TCR alpha and TCR beta, carrying sample barcodes and UMIs, came from 5'RACE with constant-segment primers. TCRdb re-analysed the 5' RACE reads in MiXCR, keeping a single row per CDR3 protein. The sample records 550,000 to 700,000 distinct CDR3 sequences, about a sixth being singletons. These data originate in a study of T-cell memory formation after mild COVID-19. After removal of 2 bases from V and 3 bases from J, the junction contained 4 bases not matched to a gene. CDR3 length: 15 residues. The germline CDR1 and CDR2 sequences are SGHTA and FQGTGA. Study results and limitations: CD4+ clones that contracted lay mainly in CM and EM; CD8+ ones lay in EMRA. Researchers found some responding clones in pre-infection memory, a sign that cross-reactive memory joined.

The genes are TRBV7-3 and TRBJ2-7; 10 bases agree with TRBD1. The receptor comes from an adult woman who had mild COVID-19 (a few samples of this study predate the infection). Cell type and time point are not known. Sequenced material: PBMCs or a T cell subset sorted from them (not recorded which). The CDR3, as DNA: TGTGCCAGCAGCTTAGTTGGGGACAGGGGCTACGAGCAGTACTTC. This codes for CASSLVGDRGYEQYF.